Described below is a single T cell receptor beta chain sequence and its context. The data derive from a study of PD-L1 blockade in urothelial cancer. Germline CDR1 is SEHNR and CDR2 is FQNEAQ (reference sequence). Trimming removed 4 bases at V and 6 bases at J, with 11 bases between. The CDR3 has 13 residues. Sequenced by immunoSEQ multiplex PCR; TCRdb stores in-frame clones only, minus some. The sample carries some 80,000 clones, just under 85% recorded once. The time point denotes: pretreatment peripheral blood. The TCR originated in a man aged 40-49 years with urothelial cancer. The specimen comprised PBMCs, sampled around atezolizumab (anti-PD-L1) treatment. The rearrangement joins TRBV7-9 to TRBJ2-3; TRBD1 might be the D (6 bases). For the CDR3, the DNA is TGTGCCAGCAGCTCAGGGGCCCCGGATACGCAGTATTTT. Translating gives CASSSGAPDTQYF.